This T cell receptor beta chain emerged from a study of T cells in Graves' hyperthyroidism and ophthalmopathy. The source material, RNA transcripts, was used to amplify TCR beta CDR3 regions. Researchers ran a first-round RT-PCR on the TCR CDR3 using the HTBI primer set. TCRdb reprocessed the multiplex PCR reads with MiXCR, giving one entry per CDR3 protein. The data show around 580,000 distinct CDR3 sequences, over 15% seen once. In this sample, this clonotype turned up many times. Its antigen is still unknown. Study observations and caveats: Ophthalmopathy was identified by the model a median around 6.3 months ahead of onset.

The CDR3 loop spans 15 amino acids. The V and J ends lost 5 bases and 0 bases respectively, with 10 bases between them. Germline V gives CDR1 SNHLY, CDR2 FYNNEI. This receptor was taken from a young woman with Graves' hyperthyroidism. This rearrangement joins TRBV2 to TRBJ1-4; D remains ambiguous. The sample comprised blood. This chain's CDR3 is CASSQHSATNEKLFF. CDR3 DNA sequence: TGTGCCAGCAGTCAACACTCTGCAACTAATGAAAAACTGTTTTTT.